These 18 T cell receptor beta chains share one sample of origin, sequenced in a study of read filtering for tumor transcriptome and immune sequencing. From 350 to 500 ng of RNA, a library with molecular barcoded alpha/delta and beta/gamma adaptors was made. TCRdb reprocessed the reads with MiXCR, giving one entry per CDR3 protein. The sample yields fewer than 100,000 distinct CDR3 sequences, approximately 13% seen once. Sequences were obtained from a population of CD138-negative cells sorted from bone marrow. These receptors were collected from a donor aged 40 or older with multiple myeloma.

This clonotype was observed at least ten times. This chain links TRBV6-2 or TRBV6-3 with TRBJ2-7; TRBD1 matches 7 bases. V was clipped by 6 bases and J by 6 bases; unmatched bases: 14. In germline, CDR1 is MNHEY, CDR2 SVGEGT. This CDR3 region has 15 residues. DNA for the CDR3: TGTGCCAGCAGCTCTCTACGGGACAGTTCTTCCGAGCAGTACTTC. Its translation: CASSSLRDSSSEQYF.

This clonotype was counted at least ten times. J is TRBJ2-7 and V is TRBV5-1; unclear D gene. The V end was cut by 5 bases, the J end by 3 bases, with 15 bases between. The germline gives CDR1 SGHRS, CDR2 YFSETQ. CDR3 length equals 14 residues. The CDR3 here is CASSSSSPVYEQYF. The CDR3 nucleotides are TGCGCCAGCAGTTCCTCCTCCCCCGTCTACGAGCAGTACTTC. Together with reference TRBV5-1 and TRBJ2-7, the CDR3 gives the full variable domain: KAGVTQTPRYLIKTRGQQVTLSCSPISGHRSVSWYQQTPGQGLQFLFEYFSETQRNKGNFPGRFSGRQFSNSRSEMNVSTLELGDSALYLCASSSSSPVYEQYFGPGTRLTVT.

Turning to this clonotype: A much larger clone is a single base away; this may be a read error. The V and J genes are TRBV6-5 and TRBJ1-2; TRBD1 matches 8 bases. The CDR3 sequence is 15 residues long. Germline assignment: CDR1 MNHEY and CDR2 SVGAGI. The CDR3 nucleotides read TGTGCCGGCAGTTTTTCAGGGGGCGCCGACTATGGCTACACCTTC. Its protein is CAGSFSGGADYGYTF.

This clonotype was recorded many times. The rearrangement links TRBV29-1 to TRBJ2-3; D remains ambiguous. Deletions cut 2 bases from V and 8 bases from J, with 8 bases between. CDR3 length: 11 amino acids. CDR1 is SQVTM and CDR2 is ANQGSEA in the germline V gene. For the CDR3, the DNA is TGCAGCGTTGAATTCCTCGGTACGCAGTATTTT. It yields the protein CSVEFLGTQYF.

A word on this clonotype: A much larger clone differs from this one at a single base, so this may be a read error. The chain recombines TRBV11-3 with TRBJ2-2, with no clear D. Germline V gives CDR1 SGHNT, CDR2 YENEEA. This CDR3 has 13 residues. CDR3 sequence reads: CAGSLMGTGELFF. The CDR3 DNA follows: TGTGCCGGCAGTCTTATGGGTACGGGGGAGCTGTTTTTT. The variable domain in full, completed from reference TRBV11-3 and TRBJ2-2, reads EAGVVQSPRYKIIEKKQPVAFWCNPISGHNTLYWYLQNLGQGPELLIRYENEEAVDDSQLPKDRFSAERLKGVDSTLKIQPAELGDSAVYLCAGSLMGTGELFFGEGSRLTVL.

This clonotype was counted only a few times. The rearrangement uses TRBV7-9 and TRBJ2-7; 9 positions match TRBD1. V trimming: 1 base; J trimming: 5 bases; junction bases outside the gene matches: 6. The CDR3 contains 15 residues. CDR1 is SEHNR and CDR2 is FQNEAQ in the germline V gene (reference sequence). In nucleotides, the CDR3 is TGTGCCAGCAGCTTAGGTTACAGGGGGCGCGACGAGCAGTACTTC. Its protein product is CASSLGYRGRDEQYF.

This clonotype appeared a single time. The chain employs TRBV18 and TRBJ2-2; D gene unclear. Deletions cut 0 bases from V and 5 bases from J, with 13 bases between. Germline V gene data show CDR1 as KGHSH and CDR2 as LQKENI. This CDR3 region has 16 residues. The CDR3 region is CASSPPTRELTGELFF. The CDR3 DNA reads TGTGCCAGCTCACCACCGACTCGCGAACTGACCGGGGAGCTGTTTTTT.

This clonotype has a count of ten or more. CDR3 in DNA: TGCGCCAGCATTAAGGACCCGGCAAACACTGAAGCTTTCTTT. Translated: CASIKDPANTEAFF. This chain links TRBV5-1 with TRBJ1-1, with no clear D. Germline V lookup: CDR1 SGHRS, CDR2 YFSETQ. V was clipped by 6 bases and J by 2 bases, with 14 bases between them. The CDR3 length is 14 residues.

In its sample, this clonotype was seen many times. V usage is TRBV29-1 and J usage is TRBJ2-2; 8 nucleotides match TRBD1. The germline CDR1 and CDR2 sequences are SQVTM and ANQGSEA. The V and J ends lost 6 bases and 5 bases, in that order; junction bases with no gene match: 2. This CDR3 has 12 amino acids. The DNA for the CDR3 is TGCAGCGTCGGACAGGGAACCGGGGAGCTGTTTTTT. It is translated as CSVGQGTGELFF.

The CDR3 spells CASSRDQQTVVEQYF. The DNA of the CDR3 is TGTGCCAGCAGCCGCGACCAACAGACAGTGGTCGAGCAGTACTTC. The V and J genes are TRBV11-2 and TRBJ2-7, with D possibly TRBD1 on 5 matching bases. Looked up from germline, CDR1 is SGHAT and CDR2 is FQNNGV. The CDR3 contains 15 residues. V lost 5 bases and J 6 bases, leaving 20 bases between the germline ends.

A remark on this clonotype: Given a much more abundant clone one base away, this may be a read error. The rearrangement uses TRBV20-1 and TRBJ2-5; D is perhaps TRBD2 (6 bases). CDR3 length: 12 amino acids. Germline V gene data show CDR1 as DFQATT and CDR2 as SNEGSKA (reference sequence). Here the CDR3 DNA reads TGCCGTGCTAGCGAACACCAAGAGACCCAGTACTTC. It encodes CRASEHQETQYF.

This clonotype has a count of ten or more. This chain uses TRBV28 with TRBJ2-7; unclear D gene. V lost 1 base to trimming and J lost 2 bases, with 3 bases between them. CDR1 and CDR2 from the germline V gene are MDHEN and SYDVKM. The CDR3 totals 12 residues. The CDR3 coding sequence is TGTGCCAGCAGTTTATCGGCCTACGAGCAGTACTTC. Amino acids: CASSLSAYEQYF.

The table lists this clonotype with many counts. V is TRBV19 and J is TRBJ2-1; no reliable D call. Trimming took off 11 bases at V and 4 bases at J, with 12 bases between the two ends. The V gene's germline CDR1 is LNHDA and CDR2 SQIVND (reference sequence). CDR3 length equals 12 residues. The CDR3 here is CASKGWYNEQFF. The CDR3 region has the DNA TGTGCCTCAAAAGGATGGTACAATGAGCAGTTCTTC.

This clonotype was found many times. V and J are TRBV6-1 and TRBJ1-1; no clear D gene. CDR1 MNHNS and CDR2 SASEGT come from the germline V gene. The V end lost 4 bases, the J end lost 1 base, and 4 bases lay between the germline ends. CDR3 size: 12 residues. CDR3 region: CASSGPNTEAFF. Here the CDR3 DNA reads TGTGCCAGCAGTGGACCGAACACTGAAGCTTTCTTT.

This clonotype was found many times. V usage is TRBV2 and J usage is TRBJ2-1, with TRBD2 matching over 12 bases. The V gene end was trimmed by 3 bases and the J gene end by 7 bases; junction bases not matched to a gene: 4. This CDR3 is built from 15 residues. Germline CDR1 and CDR2: SNHLY and FYNNEI. For the CDR3, the DNA is TGTGCCAGCAGTGAGCGACTAGCGGGAGATAATGAGCAGTTCTTC. Its translation is CASSERLAGDNEQFF.

Ten or more counts support this clonotype. The chain recombines TRBV7-9 with TRBJ2-1; D not certain. This CDR3 region has 8 residues. The germline gives CDR1 SEHNR, CDR2 FQNEAQ (reference sequence). Trimming cost V 2 bases and J 15 bases, with 2 bases left between them. CDR3 sequence (DNA): TGTGCCAGCAGCTTAACGTTCTTC. It translates to CASSLTFF. The whole variable domain, remainder taken from reference TRBV7-9 and TRBJ2-1, is DTGVSQNPRHKITKRGQNVTFRCDPISEHNRLYWYRQTLGQGPEFLTYFQNEAQLEKSRLLSDRFSAERPKGSFSTLEIQRTEQGDSAMYLCASSLTFFGPGTRLTVL.

This clonotype was counted a few times. This sequence joins TRBV28 and TRBJ2-7; the D gene is possibly TRBD1 (6 bases). The CDR3 loop spans 12 amino acids. Trimming stripped 6 bases from V and 12 bases from J, with 18 bases between. Germline assignment: CDR1 MDHEN and CDR2 SYDVKM. This chain's CDR3 is CASSPRDRHPYF. DNA for the CDR3: TGTGCCAGCAGCCCCCGCGACAGGCACCCGTACTTC.

In this sample, this clonotype turned up many times. The gene calls are TRBV2 and TRBJ2-7; D not certain. The CDR3 loop spans 12 amino acids. The V end was cut by 2 bases, the J end by 10 bases, with 12 bases between. Germline V gives CDR1 SNHLY, CDR2 FYNNEI. The CDR3 nucleotides read TGTGCCAGCAGTGAATCACGACTGAATCAGTACTTC. Protein product: CASSESRLNQYF. The full variable domain, in which reference TRBV2 and TRBJ2-7 provide the parts outside the CDR3, is EPEVTQTPSHQVTQMGQEVILRCVPISNHLYFYWYRQILGQKVEFLVSFYNNEISEKSEIFDDQFSVERPDGSNFTLKIRSTKLEDSAMYFCASSESRLNQYFGPGTRLTVT.